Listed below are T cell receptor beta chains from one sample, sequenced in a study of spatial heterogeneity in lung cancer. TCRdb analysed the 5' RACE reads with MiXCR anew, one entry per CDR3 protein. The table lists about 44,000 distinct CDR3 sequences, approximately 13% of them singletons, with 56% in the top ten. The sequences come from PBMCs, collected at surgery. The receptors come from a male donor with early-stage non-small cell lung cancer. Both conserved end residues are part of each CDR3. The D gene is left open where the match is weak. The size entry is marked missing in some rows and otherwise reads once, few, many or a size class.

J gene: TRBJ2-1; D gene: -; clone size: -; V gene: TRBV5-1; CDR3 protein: CATHNQGNEQFF; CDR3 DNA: TGCGCCACCCACAACCAGGGCAATGAGCAGTTCTTC
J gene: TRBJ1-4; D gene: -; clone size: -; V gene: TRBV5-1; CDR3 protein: CASSLGGGTTNEKLFF; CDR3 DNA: TGCGCCAGCAGCTTGGGAGGAGGGACAACTAATGAAAAACTGTTTTTT
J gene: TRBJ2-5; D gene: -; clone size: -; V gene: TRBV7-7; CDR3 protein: CASTAGEGETQYF; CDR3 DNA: TGTGCTAGCACTGCGGGCGAGGGAGAGACCCAGTACTTC
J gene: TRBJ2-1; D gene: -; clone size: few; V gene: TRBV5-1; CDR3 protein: CASSFSGGNLNEQFF; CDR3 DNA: TGCGCCAGCTCGTTTTCTGGCGGAAATCTCAATGAGCAGTTCTTC
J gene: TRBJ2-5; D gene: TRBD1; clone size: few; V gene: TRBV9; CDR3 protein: CASTAGGSETQYF; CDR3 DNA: TGTGCCAGCACCGCAGGGGGCAGCGAGACCCAGTACTTC
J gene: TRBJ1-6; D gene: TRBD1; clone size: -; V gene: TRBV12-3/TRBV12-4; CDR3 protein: CASTEGAGRGSPLHF; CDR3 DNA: TGTGCCAGCACAGAGGGGGCAGGCCGTGGTTCACCCCTCCACTTT
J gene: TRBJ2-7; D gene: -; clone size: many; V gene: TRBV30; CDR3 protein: CAWTQTGPYEQYF; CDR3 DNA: TGTGCCTGGACCCAAACAGGTCCCTACGAGCAGTACTTC
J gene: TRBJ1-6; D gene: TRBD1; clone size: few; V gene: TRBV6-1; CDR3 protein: CASHAGGDNSPLHF; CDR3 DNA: TGTGCCAGTCATGCAGGGGGCGATAATTCACCCCTCCACTTT
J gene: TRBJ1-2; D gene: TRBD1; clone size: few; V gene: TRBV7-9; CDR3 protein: CASSRGQGNYGYTF; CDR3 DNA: TGTGCCAGCAGCCGGGGACAGGGTAACTATGGCTACACCTTC
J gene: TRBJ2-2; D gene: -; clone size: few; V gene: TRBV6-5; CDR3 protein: CASSYDAFSTGELFF; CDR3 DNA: TGTGCCAGCAGTTACGACGCCTTTTCTACCGGGGAGCTGTTTTTT
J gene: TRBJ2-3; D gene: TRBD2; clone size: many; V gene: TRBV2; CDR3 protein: CASSDLAGVITDTQYF; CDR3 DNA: TGTGCCAGCAGTGACCTAGCGGGGGTGATCACAGATACGCAGTATTTT
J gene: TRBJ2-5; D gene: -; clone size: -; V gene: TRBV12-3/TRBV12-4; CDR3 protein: CASSPQGIQETQYF; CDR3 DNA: TGTGCCAGCAGTCCCCAAGGGATCCAAGAGACCCAGTACTTC
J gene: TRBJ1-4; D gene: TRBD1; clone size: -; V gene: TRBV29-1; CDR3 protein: CSVEDLADRGEKLFF; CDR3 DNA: TGCAGCGTTGAAGATCTTGCAGACAGGGGTGAAAAACTGTTTTTT
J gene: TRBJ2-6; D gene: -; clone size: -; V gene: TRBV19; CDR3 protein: CASRDGRTGANVLTF; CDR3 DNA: TGTGCCAGTAGGGACGGACGGACTGGGGCCAACGTCCTGACTTTC
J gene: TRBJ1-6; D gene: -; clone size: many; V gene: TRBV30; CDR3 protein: CAWNPSSYNSPLHF; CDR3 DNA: TGTGCCTGGAACCCCAGCTCCTATAATTCACCCCTCCACTTT
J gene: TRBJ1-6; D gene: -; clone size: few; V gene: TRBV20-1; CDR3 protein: CSATGVLHGLFYNSPLHF; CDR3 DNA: TGCAGTGCAACGGGGGTCCTCCATGGTCTCTTCTATAATTCACCCCTCCACTTT
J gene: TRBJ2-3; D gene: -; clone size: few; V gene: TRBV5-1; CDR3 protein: CASRRGISTDTQYF; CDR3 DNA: TGCGCCAGCAGGCGAGGGATATCCACAGATACGCAGTATTTT
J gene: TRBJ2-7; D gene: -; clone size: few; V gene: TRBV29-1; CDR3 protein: CSAWTESYEQYF; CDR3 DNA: TGCAGCGCATGGACCGAATCCTACGAGCAGTACTTC
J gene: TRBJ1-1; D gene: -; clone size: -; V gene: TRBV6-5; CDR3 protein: CASSYSRGVNTEAFF; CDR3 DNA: TGTGCCAGCAGTTACTCGAGGGGGGTGAACACTGAAGCTTTCTTT
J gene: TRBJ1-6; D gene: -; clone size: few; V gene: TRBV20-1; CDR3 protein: CSARRQGNYNSPLHF; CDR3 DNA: TGCAGTGCTAGGAGGCAGGGAAACTATAATTCACCCCTCCACTTT
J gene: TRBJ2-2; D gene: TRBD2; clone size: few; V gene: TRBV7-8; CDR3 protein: CASSMGLAGAIPGYTGELFF; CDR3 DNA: TGTGCCAGCAGCATGGGACTAGCGGGAGCCATACCGGGCTACACCGGGGAGCTGTTTTTT
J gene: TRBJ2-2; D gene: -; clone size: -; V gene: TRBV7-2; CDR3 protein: CASSLAGELFF; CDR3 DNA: TGTGCCAGCAGCTTAGCCGGGGAGCTGTTTTTT
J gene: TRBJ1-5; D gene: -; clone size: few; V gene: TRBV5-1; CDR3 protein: CASSLAGGYEPQHF; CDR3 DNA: TGCGCCAGCAGCTTGGCTGGGGGCTACGAGCCCCAGCATTTT